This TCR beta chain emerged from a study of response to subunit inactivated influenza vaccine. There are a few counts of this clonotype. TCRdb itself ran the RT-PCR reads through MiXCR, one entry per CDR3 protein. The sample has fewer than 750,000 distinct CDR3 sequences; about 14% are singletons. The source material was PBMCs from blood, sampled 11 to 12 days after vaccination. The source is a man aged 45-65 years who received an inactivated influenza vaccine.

CDR3 sequence (DNA): TGTGCCAGCAGCCCTACGAAGGCGGGAGCGTACAATGAGCAGTTCTTC. It is translated as CASSPTKAGAYNEQFF. The chain has TRBV11-2 and TRBJ2-1; 7 nucleotides match TRBD2. Trimming took 5 bases from V and 4 from J; bases not matched to a gene: 11. Germline V gene data show CDR1 as SGHAT and CDR2 as FQNNGV. The CDR3 is 16 amino acids. The variable domain in full, completed from reference TRBV11-2 and TRBJ2-1, reads EAGVAQSPRYKIIEKRQSVAFWCNPISGHATLYWYQQILGQGPKLLIQFQNNGVVDDSQLPKDRFSAERLKGVDSTLKIQPAKLEDSAVYLCASSPTKAGAYNEQFFGPGTRLTVL.